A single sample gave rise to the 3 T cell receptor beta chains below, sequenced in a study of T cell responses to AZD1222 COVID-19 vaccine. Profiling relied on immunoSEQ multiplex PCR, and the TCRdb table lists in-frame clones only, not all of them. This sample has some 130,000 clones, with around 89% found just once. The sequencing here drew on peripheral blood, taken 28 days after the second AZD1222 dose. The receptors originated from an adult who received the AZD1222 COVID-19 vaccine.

As DNA, the CDR3 is TGTGCCAGCAGTTACAGGGCTAACTATGGCTACACCTTC. Residues: CASSYRANYGYTF. The rearrangement joins TRBV6-5 to TRBJ1-2; D not resolved. The length of the CDR3 is 13 residues. Germline CDR1 is MNHEY and CDR2 is SVGAGI. V lost 2 bases to trimming and J lost 0 bases, with 4 bases between them.

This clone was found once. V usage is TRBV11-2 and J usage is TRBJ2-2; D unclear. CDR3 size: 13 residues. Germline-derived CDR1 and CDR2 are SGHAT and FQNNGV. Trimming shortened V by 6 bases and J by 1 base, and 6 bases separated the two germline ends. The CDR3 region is CASREGNTGELFF. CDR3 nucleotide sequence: TGTGCCAGCAGGGAAGGGAACACCGGGGAGCTGTTTTTT.

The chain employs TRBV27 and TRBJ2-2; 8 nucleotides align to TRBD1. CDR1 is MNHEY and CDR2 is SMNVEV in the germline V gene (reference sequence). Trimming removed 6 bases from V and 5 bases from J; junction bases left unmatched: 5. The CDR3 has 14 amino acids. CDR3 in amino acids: CASRRRGQTGELFF. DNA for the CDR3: TGTGCCAGCAGACGCAGGGGGCAGACCGGGGAGCTGTTTTTT.